This TCR beta chain was found in a study of shared clonotypes between healthy human individuals. Study in general: Three CD4 naive, three CD4 memory, two CD8 naive and one CD8 memory plate were used per donor.

In the source study's methods: Junction-only sequences without quality scores were provided by ImmunoSEQ, so filtering was different. Using immunoSEQ multiplex PCR, the repertoire was profiled, and TCRdb retains in-frame clones only, with some absent. That table supplies the V and J calls and clone size; D and trimming were determined from the DNA. The table lists around 2.5 million clones, 93% of them singletons, with 0.36% in the top ten. V lost 3 bases to trimming and J lost 5 bases; unmatched junction nucleotides: 6. This CDR3 contains 14 residues. CDR1 and CDR2 from the germline V gene are SGDLS and YYNGEE.

Sequenced: naive CD4+ T cells from PBMCs. The subset: CD45RA+ positively selected. The sequence came from a man between 18 and 35 years old in good health. Some clones in this sample may be carry-over from other donors' samples. This chain links TRBV9 with TRBJ2-7, with 9 nucleotides matching TRBD1. CDR3 protein: CASSARDRVDEQYF. CDR3 in DNA: TGTGCCAGCAGCGCCCGGGACAGGGTGGACGAGCAGTACTTC. The variable domain in full, with the rest retrieved from reference TRBV9 and TRBJ2-7, is DSGVTQTPKHLITATGQRVTLRCSPRSGDLSVYWYQQSLDQGLQFLIQYYNGEERAKGNILERFSAQQFPDLHSELNLSSLELGDSALYFCASSARDRVDEQYFGPGTRLTVT.